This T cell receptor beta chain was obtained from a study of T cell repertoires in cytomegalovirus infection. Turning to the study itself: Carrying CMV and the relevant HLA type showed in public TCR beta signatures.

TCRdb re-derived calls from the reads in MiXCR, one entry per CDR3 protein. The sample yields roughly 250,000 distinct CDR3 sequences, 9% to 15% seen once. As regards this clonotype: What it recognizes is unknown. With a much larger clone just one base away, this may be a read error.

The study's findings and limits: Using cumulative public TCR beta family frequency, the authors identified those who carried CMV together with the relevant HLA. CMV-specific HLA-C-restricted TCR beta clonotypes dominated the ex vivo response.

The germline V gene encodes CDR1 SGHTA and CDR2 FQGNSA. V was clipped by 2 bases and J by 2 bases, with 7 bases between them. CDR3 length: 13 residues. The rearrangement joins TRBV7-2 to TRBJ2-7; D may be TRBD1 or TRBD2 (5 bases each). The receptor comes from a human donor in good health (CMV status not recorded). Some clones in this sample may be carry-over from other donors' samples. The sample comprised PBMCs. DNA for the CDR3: TGTGCCAGCAGCTTAAGGGACGCCTACGAGCAGTACTTC. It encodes CASSLRDAYEQYF.